The rows below give T cell receptor beta chains drawn from one sample of a study of T cell changes during pregnancy in multiple sclerosis. Produced via immunoSEQ multiplex PCR; TCRdb's table is partial and in-frame only. The sample lists about 64,000 clones, around 97% occurring once. The source material was CD8+ T cells from peripheral blood mononuclear cells, sampled after pregnancy. The receptors here all came from a female donor with multiple sclerosis, enrolled in a pregnancy study. Both conserved end residues are part of each CDR3. The order of the fields is D gene, J gene, V gene, clone size, CDR3 DNA, CDR3 protein. A D gene is named only where the DNA matches it firmly. The size of a clone is reported for some rows only, either as once, few or many, or as a class for expanded clones.

>TRBD2|TRBJ2-3|TRBV5-6|once
TGTGCCAGCAGCTCTAGCGGGAGCACAGATACGCAGTATTTT
CASSSSGSTDTQYF
>-|TRBJ1-5|TRBV4-1|-
TGCGCCAGCAGCCAAGTCTTCGGGCAGCCCCAGCATTTT
CASSQVFGQPQHF
>TRBD2|TRBJ2-1|TRBV7-3|-
TGTGCCAGCAGCCCCCGGACTAGCGGGAGAGGCAATGAGCAGTTCTTC
CASSPRTSGRGNEQFF
>-|TRBJ2-5|TRBV9|once
TGTGCCAGCAGCGCGTCGCCTCCAGGTTTCCAAGAGACCCAGTACTTC
CASSASPPGFQETQYF
>-|TRBJ1-1|TRBV7-9|-
TGTGCCAGCAGCTTAGGGGGCGGATCTGAAGCTTTCTTT
CASSLGGGSEAFF
>-|TRBJ1-2|TRBV7-9|-
TGTGCCAGCAGCTCTGGCGCCACAGAAGTCGGCTACACCTTC
CASSSGATEVGYTF
>-|TRBJ1-1|TRBV27|-
TGTGCCAGCAGTTGGGCCATGAACACTGAAGCTTTCTTT
CASSWAMNTEAFF
>-|TRBJ1-1|TRBV30|-
TGTGCCTGGAGTGTTGGGGGGTGGGTAACTGAAGCTTTCTTT
CAWSVGGWVTEAFF
>-|TRBJ2-5|TRBV5-4|-
TGTGCCAGCAGCTTGGCCGGGCAGGGCGGGGCAGAGACCCAGTACTTC
CASSLAGQGGAETQYF
>TRBD1|TRBJ2-7|TRBV6-1|-
TGTGCCAGCAGTGAAGGGACAGGCGTTTACGAGCAGTACTTC
CASSEGTGVYEQYF
>TRBD2|TRBJ2-1|TRBV13|-
TGTGCCAGCAGCTTAGGACTAGCGGGAGGGAATGAGCAGTTCTTC
CASSLGLAGGNEQFF
>-|TRBJ2-3|TRBV29-1|-
TGCAGCGTTGAGGAGGCTGCTGTAACTAGCACAGATACGCAGTATTTT
CSVEEAAVTSTDTQYF
>TRBD1|TRBJ2-5|TRBV9|once
TGTGCCATCCTTGGGACAGGGGAAGAGACCCAGTACTTC
CAILGTGEETQYF
>-|TRBJ1-1|TRBV19|-
TGTGCCAGTACCCTACTAGGACAGCCCGAAGGCACTGAAGCTTTCTTT
CASTLLGQPEGTEAFF
>TRBD2|TRBJ2-3|TRBV11-2|-
TGTGCCAGCAGCCTCCTTAGCGGGAGCACAGATACGCAGTATTTT
CASSLLSGSTDTQYF
>-|TRBJ1-3|TRBV7-2|-
TGTGCCAGCAGCTCCCCCGCCAGTCACGGAAACACCATATATTTT
CASSSPASHGNTIYF
>TRBD1|TRBJ2-7|TRBV5-5|-
TGTGCCAGCAGCTTGGATGGGACAGGCTCGAGACTGTCCTACGAGCAGTACTTC
CASSLDGTGSRLSYEQYF
>-|TRBJ2-1|TRBV2|-
TGTGCCAGCATCAGGGGGTTGGGGGGATTCGGTGAGCAGTTCTTC
CASIRGLGGFGEQFF
>TRBD2|TRBJ2-7|TRBV19|-
TGTGCCAGTAGTATGAAGCCCCGGACTAGCGGGATCTACGAGCAGTACTTC
CASSMKPRTSGIYEQYF
>-|TRBJ2-7|TRBV5-1|once
TGCGCCAGCAGCTCGGAGAAAGGACTATACGAGCAGTACTTC
CASSSEKGLYEQYF
>-|TRBJ2-7|TRBV2|-
TGTGCCAGCAGTGAGGCCCTAGCCTTGGGGGGTTACGAGCAGTACTTC
CASSEALALGGYEQYF
>-|TRBJ2-1|TRBV19|-
TGTGCCAGTAGTATGGGGGGGCGGTCTCACTACAATGAGCAGTTCTTC
CASSMGGRSHYNEQFF
>-|TRBJ1-2|TRBV27|-
TGTGCCAGCAGTTTAGGGAGGACTTATGGCTACACCTTC
CASSLGRTYGYTF
>TRBD2|TRBJ2-5|TRBV9|-
TGTGCCAGCAGCGAGGTGGGTGTAGCGGGAGGCCAAGAGACCCAGTACTTC
CASSEVGVAGGQETQYF
>-|TRBJ1-1|TRBV4-1|-
TGCGCCAGCAGCCAAGACGGGGGAGGAAACACTGAAGCTTTCTTT
CASSQDGGGNTEAFF
>-|TRBJ2-2|TRBV6-6|-
TGTGCCAGCAGTTACGGGAGCGGGGAGCTGTTTTTT
CASSYGSGELFF
>TRBD2|TRBJ2-7|TRBV23-1|once
TGCGCCAGCAGTCACCGACTAGCGGGACAATACGAGCAGTACTTC
CASSHRLAGQYEQYF
>-|TRBJ2-7|TRBV13|-
TGTGCCAGCAGCCCTGGTACGGACGAGCAGTACTTC
CASSPGTDEQYF
>TRBD2|TRBJ2-7|TRBV11-2|-
TGTGCCAGCAGCCACCCGGGACTAGAGGGATACGAGCAGTACTTC
CASSHPGLEGYEQYF
>-|TRBJ1-4|TRBV28|-
TGTGCCAGCAGTCGCCGACAGAAAACCGAAAAACTGTTTTTT
CASSRRQKTEKLFF
>-|TRBJ1-1|TRBV4-2|-
TGTGCCAGCAGCTTGGAGGGGCGCGACACTGAAGCTTTCTTT
CASSLEGRDTEAFF
>-|TRBJ1-1|TRBV28|-
TGTGCCAGCAGAATACCAGGGGCCACTGAAGCTTTCTTT
CASRIPGATEAFF
>-|TRBJ1-5|TRBV27|-
TGTGCCAGCAGTTTAAGCGTAGCGAATCAGCCCCAGCATTTT
CASSLSVANQPQHF
>-|TRBJ1-2|TRBV6-5|-
TGTGCCAGCAGTTACGGCCTTCACTATGGCTACACCTTC
CASSYGLHYGYTF
>TRBD2|TRBJ2-5|TRBV7-9|-
TGTGCCAGCAGCCCCCCCGATGGGACTAGAGGAGAGACCCAGTACTTC
CASSPPDGTRGETQYF
>-|TRBJ1-4|TRBV9|-
TGTGCCAGCAGCGCCGGGAATATCGGTGAAAAACTGTTTTTT
CASSAGNIGEKLFF
>-|TRBJ2-2|TRBV28|-
TGTGCCAGCAGACTAGTGGGGTGGGCCGGGGAGCTGTTTTTT
CASRLVGWAGELFF
>-|TRBJ2-3|TRBV27|few
TGTGCCAGCAGCGACAGGCCTAGGGGTGATACGCAGTATTTT
CASSDRPRGDTQYF
>-|TRBJ2-7|TRBV13|-
TGTGCCAGCAGCTTAGGCCTGGCGGAGGCCCGCTCCTACGAGCAGTACTTC
CASSLGLAEARSYEQYF
>TRBD1|TRBJ1-2|TRBV4-1|-
TGCGCCAGCAGCCAGTCAGGACAGGGGGCGACAAACTATGGCTACACCTTC
CASSQSGQGATNYGYTF
>-|TRBJ1-2|TRBV27|-
TGTGCCAGCAGTTTACGGGGGGGCTCGGGCTATGGCTACACCTTC
CASSLRGGSGYGYTF
>-|TRBJ2-5|TRBV5-1|-
TGCGCCAGCAGCTTGGAGCCCCTTGGGGGGGAGACCCAGTACTTC
CASSLEPLGGETQYF
>-|TRBJ1-5|TRBV28|-
TGTGCCAGCAGTTCGACAGAAGTGCCCCAGCATTTT
CASSSTEVPQHF
>TRBD2|TRBJ2-3|TRBV7-9|-
TGTGCCAGCAGCCCACCGGGACTAGCGGGGAGCACAGATACGCAGTATTTT
CASSPPGLAGSTDTQYF
>-|TRBJ1-2|TRBV21-1|-
TGTGCCAGCATTCCTGGGGGGAGGGGCGGAGGACATCTGACGGGCTACACCTTC
CASIPGGRGGGHLTGYTF
>-|TRBJ2-7|TRBV5-5|-
TGTGCCAGCAGCTTGGATCTCAGGATCTACGAGCAGTACTTC
CASSLDLRIYEQYF
>TRBD1|TRBJ1-1|TRBV29-1|-
TGCAGCGTCCAATCCCGGGACAGGGGTCCCCCTGAAGCTTTCTTT
CSVQSRDRGPPEAFF
>-|TRBJ2-7|TRBV5-8|-
TGTGCCAGCAGCTTGGTTAGGCAGGGTTCCTACGAGCAGTACTTC
CASSLVRQGSYEQYF